This passage covers 16 T cell receptor beta chains from one sample sequenced in a study of cytomegalovirus exposure and HLA in healthy donors. 13 Jbeta primers and 60 Vbeta primers were used for the PCR. Here immunoSEQ multiplex PCR was the method, and the copy in TCRdb shows in-frame clones only, minus some. The data contain 95,000 to 110,000 clones, approximately 79% of them singletons. Specimen: PBMCs. The source is a man aged 60-69 years in good health and CMV-seropositive.

This rearrangement joins TRBV11-2 to TRBJ2-1; 12 nucleotides align to TRBD2. Germline CDR1 and CDR2: SGHAT and FQNNGV. The length of the CDR3 is 12 residues. The DNA for the CDR3 is TGTGCGGCTAGCGGGGGGGCCCATGAGCAGTTCTTC. Translated: CAASGGAHEQFF.

This clone occurred a few times. This specimen includes other DNA sequences encoding the same CDR3. This chain's CDR3 is CASSPGTGGYQETQYF. The CDR3 coding sequence is TGCGCCAGCAGCCCAGGGACAGGGGGATACCAAGAGACCCAGTACTTC. The chain combines TRBV5-1 with TRBJ2-5, with 11 bases matching TRBD1. The CDR3 covers 16 residues. From germline, CDR1 is SGHRS and CDR2 YFSETQ. J gave up 0 bases and V 4 bases, and 5 bases lay outside the gene matches.

V and J are TRBV20-1 and TRBJ2-1; D gene uncertain. The germline V gene has CDR1 DFQATT and CDR2 SNEGSKA (reference sequence). The CDR3 is made up of 11 amino acids. Trimming stripped 1 base from V and 12 bases from J, with 10 bases between. The CDR3 DNA reads TGCAGTGCTAGAGTGGAGTTTGGGCAGTTCTTC. This encodes CSARVEFGQFF.

The chain couples TRBV5-1 to TRBJ2-3; 7 bases map to TRBD1. The ends lost 2 bases at V and 3 bases at J; junction bases unmatched: 3. Germline-derived CDR1 and CDR2 are SGHRS and YFSETQ. The CDR3 covers 14 residues. CDR3 coding DNA: TGCGCCAGCAGCTTTTACAGGGGTACAGATACGCAGTATTTT. Its translation is CASSFYRGTDTQYF.

The rearrangement uses TRBV5-1 and TRBJ2-2; 7 bases align to TRBD2. Germline values: CDR1 SGHRS, CDR2 YFSETQ. V dropped 6 bases and J dropped 2; count of bases not matched to a gene: 7. The CDR3 is 15 amino acids. CDR3 amino acids: CASIPTGGNTGELFF. The DNA for the CDR3 is TGCGCCAGCATTCCGACGGGGGGAAACACCGGGGAGCTGTTTTTT.

V gene TRBV7-2 combines with J gene TRBJ2-5, with 7 nucleotides matching TRBD1. The CDR3 runs 14 residues. Germline V gives CDR1 SGHTA, CDR2 FQGNSA. V gave up 2 bases and J gave up 3 bases; unmatched junction bases: 3. The CDR3 loop reads CASSLWDRKETQYF. DNA of the CDR3: TGTGCCAGCAGCTTATGGGACAGAAAAGAGACCCAGTACTTC.

This chain links TRBV27 with TRBJ2-1; a possible D gene is TRBD1 (5 bases). Germline-derived CDR1 and CDR2 are MNHEY and SMNVEV (reference sequence). CDR3 length equals 16 residues. Deletions cut 4 bases from V and 5 bases from J, with 18 bases between. The CDR3 nucleotides read TGTGCCAGCAGTTCAGGGCGATTAGGTGGAGACAATGAGCAGTTCTTC. Residues: CASSSGRLGGDNEQFF.

This chain uses TRBV5-1 with TRBJ2-3, with TRBD1 matching 9 bases. The V gene end was trimmed by 0 bases and the J gene end by 4 bases; junction bases not matched to a gene: 9. The germline V gene encodes CDR1 SGHRS and CDR2 YFSETQ. The CDR3 spans 17 residues. This CDR3 reads CASSLANPGQGPDTQYF. CDR3 in DNA: TGCGCCAGCAGCTTGGCCAATCCGGGACAGGGCCCAGATACGCAGTATTTT.

This clone was seen a few times. The chain has TRBV4-1 and TRBJ1-3, with D perhaps matching TRBD1 (5 bases). Germline CDR1 is MGHRA and CDR2 is YSYEKL. This CDR3 has 18 amino acids. The V end lost 2 bases, the J end lost 4 bases, and 21 bases lay between the germline ends. The CDR3 sequence: CASSQQTYSGTPGNTIYF. CDR3 coding DNA: TGCGCCAGCAGCCAACAGACTTATAGTGGGACTCCGGGAAACACCATATATTTT.

The chain links TRBV7-2 to TRBJ2-3, with D perhaps matching TRBD2 (6 bases). V lost 0 bases and J 5 bases, leaving 6 bases between the germline ends. From germline, CDR1 is SGHTA and CDR2 FQGNSA. The CDR3 totals 13 residues. CDR3 loop: CASSLAREDTQYF. The CDR3 bases are TGTGCCAGCAGCTTAGCGCGGGAAGATACGCAGTATTTT.

The rearrangement links TRBV7-3 to TRBJ2-2; 8 bases agree with TRBD1. The CDR3 spans 15 residues. The V gene's germline CDR1 is SGHTA and CDR2 FQGTGA. V gave up 5 bases and J gave up 0 bases; unmatched junction bases: 2. The CDR3 protein is CASSRDRTNTGELFF. CDR3 in DNA: TGTGCCAGCAGCCGGGACAGGACGAACACCGGGGAGCTGTTTTTT.

The genes are TRBV13 and TRBJ2-3; a possible D gene is TRBD2 (5 bases). V dropped 4 bases and J dropped 2 bases, with 13 bases sitting between them. This CDR3 comprises 15 residues. Looked up from germline, CDR1 is PRHDT and CDR2 is FYEKMQ (reference sequence). The CDR3 spells CASSSRTSYTDTQYF. The CDR3 DNA sequence: TGTGCCAGCAGCTCCCGGACTTCCTACACAGATACGCAGTATTTT.

The chain links TRBV10-1 to TRBJ1-1; 8 nucleotides line up with TRBD1. This CDR3 comprises 14 residues. Germline trimming cut 4 bases from V and 1 base from J; bases unmatched to any gene: 2. Germline CDR1 and CDR2: WNHNN and SYGVQD (reference sequence). Here the CDR3 reads CASSGDRGNTEAFF. In DNA, the CDR3 is TGCGCCAGCAGTGGAGACAGGGGGAACACTGAAGCTTTCTTT.

This clone was detected a few times. The chain combines TRBV5-4 with TRBJ1-1; TRBD1 matches 7 bases. V shed 0 bases and J 5 bases; nucleotides not matched to a gene: 10. This CDR3 comprises 16 residues. CDR1 is SGHNT, CDR2 YYREEE, per germline (reference sequence). CDR3 loop: CASSLAAGGLGTEAFF. CDR3 in DNA: TGTGCCAGCAGCTTGGCCGCAGGGGGTTTGGGGACTGAAGCTTTCTTT.

This chain links TRBV11-1 with TRBJ2-1; 15 bases line up with TRBD2. CDR3 length equals 16 residues. V was pared by 5 bases and J by 5 bases, with 4 bases of the junction left unmatched. CDR1 is SGHAT and CDR2 is FQDESV in the germline V gene (reference sequence). For the CDR3, the DNA is TGTGCCAGCAGCATCGGACTAGCGGGGGGGAACAATGAGCAGTTCTTC. Translation: CASSIGLAGGNNEQFF.

The chain couples TRBV30 to TRBJ2-3; maybe TRBD2 (6 bases). Germline loops: CDR1 GTSNPN, CDR2 SVGIG (reference sequence). V was shortened by 2 bases and J by 1 base, with 13 bases between the two germline ends. The CDR3 runs 15 residues. CDR3 nucleotides: TGTGCCTGGAGTATGTTGACGGGGGGCACAGATACGCAGTATTTT. It encodes CAWSMLTGGTDTQYF.